This T cell receptor (beta chain) was sequenced in a study of blood T cell repertoires in COVID-19. The germline CDR1 and CDR2 sequences are SGHRS and YFSETQ. The trim removed 1 base at V and 6 bases at J, leaving 10 bases unmatched. CDR3 size: 15 residues. In the study's own analysis: Nucleated cell number was recorded as an estimate derived from reference gene primer amplification. Sequencing used immunoSEQ multiplex PCR; TCRdb keeps in-frame clones, though not all of them. V and J calls and clone size are those listed in that table; D and trimming were worked out from the DNA. The table includes about 230,000 clones, roughly 84% detected once.

The clonotype was recovered from a woman aged 45-65 years with acute or convalescent COVID-19. Sequenced input: peripheral blood. This rearrangement joins TRBV5-1 to TRBJ2-7; 7 bases fit TRBD1. CDR3 amino acids: CASSLSRQGRLEQYF. CDR3 nucleotide sequence: TGCGCCAGCAGCTTGTCAAGACAGGGTCGGCTCGAGCAGTACTTC.